Below, 32 T cell receptor beta chains from the same sample are listed, as sequenced in a study of blood T cell repertoires in COVID-19. Sequenced by immunoSEQ multiplex PCR; TCRdb stores in-frame clones only, minus some. The sample lists under 300,000 clones, 75% to 85% occurring once. The sequenced sample was peripheral blood. These receptors all stem from a human donor in a cohort sampled during active COVID-19.

This chain links TRBV19 with TRBJ2-7, with a tentative D call TRBD2 (5 bases). The V and J ends lost 8 bases and 5 bases respectively, with 16 bases between them. Per the germline V gene, CDR1 is LNHDA and CDR2 is SQIVND (reference sequence). This CDR3 comprises 13 residues. CDR3 amino acids: CASGKTLRDEQYF. The CDR3, as DNA: TGTGCCAGTGGGAAAACACTGAGGGACGAGCAGTACTTC.

The chain joins TRBV5-8 to TRBJ1-3, with 8 positions matching TRBD1. The CDR3 is 15 amino acids. Per germline, CDR1 SGHTS and CDR2 YDEGEE. The junction had 4 bases not matched to a gene; V was cut back by 3 bases and J by 2 bases. CDR3: CASSSTTGAGNTIYF. In DNA, the CDR3 is TGTGCCAGCAGCTCGACGACAGGGGCTGGAAACACCATATATTTT.

V is TRBV5-1 and J is TRBJ2-3; tentatively, D is TRBD1 (6 bases). The germline V and J ends were trimmed by 0 bases and 6 bases, with 14 bases remaining between them. The V gene's germline CDR1 is SGHRS and CDR2 YFSETQ. The CDR3 is 15 residues long. DNA for the CDR3: TGCGCCAGCAGCTTGGCTGCAGGGGCCGGGGATACGCAGTATTTT. It is translated as CASSLAAGAGDTQYF.

This rearrangement joins TRBV3-1 (or the pseudogene TRBV3-2) to TRBJ2-5; TRBD1 matches at 8 bases. Germline loops: CDR1 LGHDT, CDR2 YNNKEL (reference sequence). This CDR3 region has 14 residues. V trimming: 1 base; J trimming: 5 bases; junction bases outside the gene matches: 3. The CDR3 DNA reads TGTGCCAGCAGCCAAGCCTGGACAGGGGAGACCCAGTACTTC. Amino acids: CASSQAWTGETQYF.

This chain links TRBV30 with TRBJ2-7; D is perhaps TRBD1 (7 bases). CDR3 length: 13 residues. Trimming took off 6 bases at V and 2 bases at J, with 14 bases between the two ends. Per germline, CDR1 GTSNPN and CDR2 SVGIG (reference sequence). CDR3 sequence reads: CACSRGTAYEQYF. The CDR3 DNA follows: TGTGCCTGTTCCAGGGGGACTGCCTACGAGCAGTACTTC. Combining the CDR3 with reference TRBV30 and TRBJ2-7 gives the whole variable domain SQTIHQWPATLVQPVGSPLSLECTVEGTSNPNLYWYRQAAGRGLQLLFYSVGIGQISSEVPQNLSASRPQDRQFILSSKKLLLSDSGFYLCACSRGTAYEQYFGPGTRLTVT.

The chain recombines TRBV19 with TRBJ1-1; the D is unclear. The germline V gene encodes CDR1 LNHDA and CDR2 SQIVND (reference sequence). The CDR3 consists of 13 residues. The germline V and J ends were trimmed by 6 bases and 5 bases, with 13 bases remaining between them. The CDR3 region is CASSYQPETEAFF. Written as DNA, the CDR3 is TGTGCCAGTAGCTACCAGCCGGAGACTGAAGCTTTCTTT.

Comments on this clone: Other DNA sequences of this sample code for an identical CDR3. This sequence joins TRBV5-4 and TRBJ2-1, with TRBD2 matching 12 bases. With 3 bases clipped from V and 0 bases from J, the junction kept 1 base outside the gene matches. CDR1 SGHNT and CDR2 YYREEE come from the germline V gene (reference sequence). There are 16 residues in the CDR3. CDR3 in DNA: TGTGCCAGCAGCTCGACTAGCGGGAGCTCCTACAATGAGCAGTTCTTC. It yields the protein CASSSTSGSSYNEQFF.

J is TRBJ2-1 and V is TRBV5-8, with D unclear. Germline-derived CDR1 and CDR2 are SGHTS and YDEGEE. This CDR3 region has 15 residues. V was cut by 6 bases and J by 4 bases, with 17 bases left in between. CDR3 sequence reads: CASTPGFHVYNEQFF. CDR3 sequence (DNA): TGTGCCAGCACCCCCGGGTTCCACGTTTACAATGAGCAGTTCTTC.

This rearrangement joins TRBV19 to TRBJ2-7; 12 nucleotides agree with TRBD1. Germline CDR1 reads LNHDA; CDR2 reads SQIVND (reference sequence). The trim removed 10 bases at V and 7 bases at J, leaving 8 bases unmatched. This CDR3 has 13 residues. DNA for the CDR3: TGTGCCACCGAGGGACAGGGGGCGCAAGAGCAGTACTTC. Protein sequence: CATEGQGAQEQYF.

This chain joins TRBV27 and TRBJ2-3, with 9 bases matching TRBD2. The germline V gene encodes CDR1 MNHEY and CDR2 SMNVEV (reference sequence). The CDR3 spans 16 residues. V was clipped by 2 bases and J by 5 bases; unmatched bases: 8. The CDR3: CASSLGAGGLVDTQYF. DNA for the CDR3: TGTGCCAGCAGTTTAGGGGCGGGGGGGCTTGTAGATACGCAGTATTTT.

The table lists this clone with a few counts. The V call is TRBV27, the J call TRBJ2-2, with D hard to call. Germline CDR1 MNHEY, CDR2 SMNVEV (reference sequence). CDR3 length: 14 residues. Trimming took off 6 bases at V and 4 bases at J, with 12 bases between the two ends. The CDR3 bases are TGTGCCAGCAGAACCCCTCCGGGCACCGGGGAGCTGTTTTTT. Protein: CASRTPPGTGELFF.

The chain recombines TRBV30 with TRBJ2-3; 8 nucleotides match TRBD1. The germline V gene encodes CDR1 GTSNPN and CDR2 SVGIG (reference sequence). V lost 3 bases and J lost 3; bases outside the gene matches: 8. This CDR3 region has 15 residues. The CDR3 region has the DNA TGTGCCTGGAGCCAGGGGGCACGGGGGACAGATACGCAGTATTTT. This gives the protein CAWSQGARGTDTQYF.

This clone was detected only a few times. This rearrangement joins TRBV9 to TRBJ1-2, with 9 bases lining up with TRBD1. The germline gives CDR1 SGDLS, CDR2 YYNGEE. The V segment lost 3 bases and the J segment 8 bases; nucleotides outside the gene matches: 17. This CDR3 comprises 17 residues. The CDR3 DNA follows: TGTGCCAGCAGCGCGACCTTGGGACAGGGTGATTTCGGCGGCTACACCTTC. As protein: CASSATLGQGDFGGYTF.

This clone was seen a few times. The CDR3 DNA reads as TGTGCCAGCAGTTCAGACAGGGGGAAGAATGGCTACACCTTC. Protein sequence: CASSSDRGKNGYTF. The chain combines TRBV6-5 with TRBJ1-2; 9 positions agree with TRBD1. Per germline, CDR1 MNHEY and CDR2 SVGAGI. Trimming at V came to 4 bases and at J to 6 bases, leaving 6 bases not matched to a gene. The CDR3 is 14 residues long.

The genes are TRBV20-1 and TRBJ1-4; perhaps TRBD1 as D (6 bases). V gave up 3 bases and J gave up 7 bases, with 12 bases separating them. The CDR3 runs 13 residues. The germline gives CDR1 DFQATT, CDR2 SNEGSKA (reference sequence). The CDR3 region has the DNA TGCAGTGCTAGTAGCAGGGGAAGTGAAAAACTGTTTTTT. Translation: CSASSRGSEKLFF.

V and J are TRBV12-3 or TRBV12-4 and TRBJ2-2; the D is unclear. Between the trimmed V and J ends, which lost 3 bases and 7 bases, there was a span of 6 bases. The CDR3 runs 12 residues. In DNA form, the CDR3 reads TGTGCCAGCAGTTTCTCCGGCGGGGAGCTGTTTTTT. Encoded protein: CASSFSGGELFF.

J is TRBJ2-5 and V is TRBV11-1; a possible D gene is TRBD2 (7 bases). Trimming pared 4 bases from V and 4 bases from J, leaving 13 bases between. CDR3 length equals 14 residues. Germline loops: CDR1 SGHAT, CDR2 FQDESV (reference sequence). CDR3 sequence reads: CASSSAGGPETQYF. In DNA, the CDR3 is TGTGCCAGCAGCTCCGCCGGGGGGCCAGAGACCCAGTACTTC.

This clone was counted between two and nine times. This chain joins TRBV7-9 and TRBJ1-2; D possibly corresponds to TRBD1 (6 bases). In germline, CDR1 is SEHNR, CDR2 FQNEAQ (reference sequence). V was trimmed by 5 bases and J by 6 bases, leaving 16 bases between them. CDR3 length: 14 amino acids. The CDR3 nucleotides are TGTGCCAGCAGCCCTAATTACAGGGAACATGGCTACACCTTC. As protein: CASSPNYREHGYTF.

V is TRBV27 and J is TRBJ2-3, with 12 bases lining up with TRBD2. In germline, CDR1 is MNHEY, CDR2 SMNVEV (reference sequence). The CDR3 extends over 14 amino acids. Trimming at V came to 5 bases and at J to 8 bases, leaving 5 bases not matched to a gene. The CDR3 bases are TGTGCCAGCAGTCTCGGACTAGCGGGAACTACGCAGTATTTT. This codes for CASSLGLAGTTQYF.

This clone appeared once. This sequence joins TRBV7-2 and TRBJ2-7; the D gene is possibly TRBD1 (8 bases). Germline lookup yields CDR1 SGHTA and CDR2 FQGNSA. Trimming removed 5 bases at V and 2 bases at J, with 16 bases between. The CDR3 is 15 residues long. DNA of the CDR3: TGTGCCAGCAGCAAACAGGGGGGGACTCCCTACGAGCAGTACTTC. Its protein product is CASSKQGGTPYEQYF.

This chain links TRBV10-2 with TRBJ2-2; D possibly corresponds to TRBD1 (6 bases). The CDR3 has 13 residues. The V end lost 6 bases, the J end lost 7 bases, and 12 bases lay between the germline ends. Looked up from germline, CDR1 is WSHSY and CDR2 is SAAADI. The CDR3 loop is CASRIEGGGELFF. In DNA form, the CDR3 reads TGCGCCAGCAGGATCGAAGGGGGCGGGGAGCTGTTTTTT.

The chain combines TRBV28 with TRBJ1-6, with 11 nucleotides matching TRBD1. The V segment lost 5 bases and the J segment 9 bases; nucleotides outside the gene matches: 9. The CDR3 is 16 amino acids. Germline-derived CDR1 and CDR2 are MDHEN and SYDVKM. CDR3 nucleotide sequence: TGTGCCAGCAGTCCCCCGGGACAGGGGGGTTTTTCACCCCTCCACTTT. Protein sequence: CASSPPGQGGFSPLHF.

The rearrangement links TRBV28 to TRBJ1-4; D gene uncertain. Germline lookup yields CDR1 MDHEN and CDR2 SYDVKM. V was clipped by 3 bases and J by 7 bases, with 15 bases between them. CDR3 size: 15 residues. DNA for the CDR3: TGTGCCAGCAGTTTGAGGTCCCAACGAACTGAAAAACTGTTTTTT. Amino acid sequence: CASSLRSQRTEKLFF.

The chain is built from TRBV7-2 and TRBJ2-1; 7 bases map to TRBD1. V lost 4 bases, J lost 5 bases, and 5 bases stayed unmatched. This CDR3 is built from 14 residues. Germline V gene sequence: CDR1 SGHTA, CDR2 FQGNSA. CDR3 protein: CASSWSDRDNEQFF. The CDR3 nucleotides are TGTGCCAGCAGCTGGTCCGACAGGGACAATGAGCAGTTCTTC.

The chain employs TRBV28 and TRBJ2-1, with 13 bases that match TRBD2. Germline CDR1 reads MDHEN; CDR2 reads SYDVKM. The CDR3 loop spans 15 amino acids. V was pared by 10 bases and J by 10 bases, with 13 bases of the junction left unmatched. CDR3 protein: CATRPGLAGLWEQFF. The CDR3, as DNA: TGTGCCACCAGACCGGGACTAGCGGGACTATGGGAGCAGTTCTTC.

This chain uses TRBV27 with TRBJ2-5; D might be TRBD2 (5 bases). CDR1 is MNHEY and CDR2 is SMNVEV in the germline V gene (reference sequence). CDR3 length: 12 residues. V was pared by 4 bases and J by 9 bases, with 12 bases between. In DNA, the CDR3 is TGTGCCAGCAGTTCCGTACCGGGGTCCCAGTACTTC. This translates into CASSSVPGSQYF.

This clone has ten or more counts. The J gene is TRBJ2-5, the V gene TRBV7-6, with TRBD2 matching 15 bases. CDR1 and CDR2 from the germline V gene are SGHVS and FNYEAQ. The CDR3 runs to 16 residues. V lost 5 bases to trimming and J lost 3 bases; unmatched junction nucleotides: 4. This CDR3 is CASSTGLAGGKETQYF. As DNA, the CDR3 is TGTGCCAGCAGCACCGGACTAGCGGGAGGGAAAGAGACCCAGTACTTC.

The V and J genes are TRBV24-1 and TRBJ2-7, with TRBD2 matching over 12 bases. V lost 2 bases to trimming and J lost 2 bases; unmatched junction nucleotides: 9. CDR3 length: 18 amino acids. Germline V gene sequence: CDR1 KGHDR, CDR2 SFDVKD. The CDR3 region is CATSDSTSGRPPPYEQYF. The CDR3 nucleotides are TGTGCCACCAGTGATTCTACTAGCGGGAGGCCCCCCCCCTACGAGCAGTACTTC.

The chain couples TRBV5-4 to TRBJ2-3, with D possibly TRBD1 on 5 matching bases. The CDR3 is made up of 15 amino acids. Deletions cut 4 bases from V and 1 base from J, with 13 bases between. The germline V gene encodes CDR1 SGHNT and CDR2 YYREEE (reference sequence). CDR3 protein: CASSHDRGGTDTQYF. CDR3 DNA sequence: TGTGCCAGCAGCCACGACAGAGGCGGCACAGATACGCAGTATTTT.

This clone was seen only a few times. The gene calls are TRBV29-1 and TRBJ2-2; TRBD2 matches 14 bases. CDR3 size: 15 residues. From germline, CDR1 is SQVTM and CDR2 ANQGSEA. V was pared by 6 bases and J by 7 bases, with 7 bases of the junction left unmatched. CDR3 nucleotide sequence: TGCAGCGTCCCGACTAGCGGGGGGGGAATCGGGGAGCTGTTTTTT. Translating gives CSVPTSGGGIGELFF.

The chain uses TRBV12-3 or TRBV12-4 and TRBJ1-5, with D uncertain. Trimming took 11 bases from V and 0 from J, leaving 11 bases between them. The CDR3 covers 13 residues. For the CDR3, the DNA is TGTGCCTGCCAGAGGTATAGCAATCAGCCCCAGCATTTT. Amino acid sequence: CACQRYSNQPQHF.

The chain combines TRBV7-9 with TRBJ1-5; perhaps TRBD1 as D (5 bases). The CDR3 loop spans 14 amino acids. V lost 2 bases and J 4 bases, leaving 9 bases between the germline ends. CDR1 is SEHNR and CDR2 is FQNEAQ in the germline V gene (reference sequence). The CDR3 is CASSLSGRNQPQHF. DNA of the CDR3: TGTGCCAGCAGCTTATCAGGGAGGAATCAGCCCCAGCATTTT.